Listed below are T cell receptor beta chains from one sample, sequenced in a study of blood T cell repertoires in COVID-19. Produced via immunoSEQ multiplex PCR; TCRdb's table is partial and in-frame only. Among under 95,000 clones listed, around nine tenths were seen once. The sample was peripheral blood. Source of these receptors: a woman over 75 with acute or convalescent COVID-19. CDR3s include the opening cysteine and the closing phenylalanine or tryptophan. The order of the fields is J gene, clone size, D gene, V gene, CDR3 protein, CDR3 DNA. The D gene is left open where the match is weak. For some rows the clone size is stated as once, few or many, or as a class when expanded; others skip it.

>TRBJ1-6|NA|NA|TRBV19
CASSISGQIYNSPLHF
TGTGCCAGTAGTATCTCCGGACAAATTTATAATTCACCCCTCCACTTT
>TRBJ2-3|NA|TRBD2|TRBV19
CASSGRLAGSTDTQYF
TGTGCCAGTAGTGGTAGACTAGCGGGAAGCACAGATACGCAGTATTTT
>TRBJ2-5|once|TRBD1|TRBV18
CASSPGTGVHETQYF
TGTGCCAGCTCACCCGGGACAGGGGTTCACGAGACCCAGTACTTC
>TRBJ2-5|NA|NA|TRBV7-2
CASSPVKGGGETQYF
TGTGCCAGCAGCCCCGTAAAAGGGGGAGGGGAGACCCAGTACTTC
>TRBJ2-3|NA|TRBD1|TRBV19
CASRDRGTDTQYF
TGTGCCAGCCGGGACAGGGGCACAGATACGCAGTATTTT
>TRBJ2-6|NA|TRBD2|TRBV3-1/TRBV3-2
CASSPWTSGGSGANVLTF
TGTGCCAGCAGCCCATGGACTAGCGGGGGCTCTGGGGCCAACGTCCTGACTTTC
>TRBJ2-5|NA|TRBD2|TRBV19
CASSIVLAGPETQYF
TGTGCCAGTAGTATAGTCCTAGCGGGCCCGGAGACCCAGTACTTC
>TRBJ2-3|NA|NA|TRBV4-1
CASSHPAGQGVSTQYF
TGCGCCAGCAGCCATCCAGCGGGACAAGGTGTAAGCACGCAGTATTTT
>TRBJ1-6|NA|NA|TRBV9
CASSARDTVPLHF
TGTGCCAGCAGCGCTCGCGACACGGTACCCCTCCACTTT
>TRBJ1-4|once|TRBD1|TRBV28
CASSRTGTGAEKLFF
TGTGCCAGCAGTCGTACCGGGACAGGGGCTGAAAAACTGTTTTTT
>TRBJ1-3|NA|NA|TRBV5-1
CASQRDFSSGNTIYF
TGCGCCAGTCAACGGGACTTCAGCTCTGGAAACACCATATATTTT
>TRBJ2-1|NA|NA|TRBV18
CASSPSNEQFF
TGTGCCAGCTCACCATCAAATGAGCAGTTCTTC
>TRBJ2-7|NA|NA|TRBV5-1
CASSLTPWSPKQYF
TGCGCCAGCAGCTTAACCCCCTGGAGCCCTAAGCAGTACTTC